This TCR beta chain was sequenced for a study of tumor and adjacent non-tumor tissue in lung cancer. Study-level points and caveats: Top 100 clones took a larger repertoire share in normal lung.

The ends were cut back, 1 base at V and 7 bases at J, with 14 bases in the middle. Looked up from germline, CDR1 is DFQATT and CDR2 is SNEGSKA (reference sequence). The CDR3 has 15 amino acids. Three rounds of nested PCR, following a modified ARM-PCR protocol, produced the TCRbeta library. TCRdb independently ran MiXCR on the multiplex PCR reads; one entry per CDR3 protein. The sample records roughly 75,000 distinct CDR3 sequences, roughly 80% being singletons. As for this clonotype: Its specificity is unknown.

RNA was extracted from bulk tissue without any cell sorting. Distant lung tissue was collected more than 3 cm away from the tumor edge. This TCR was recovered from a man between 60 and 70 years old with non-small cell lung cancer. Input material: distant non-tumor lung tissue. The chain combines TRBV20-1 with TRBJ1-6; D call uncertain. Here the CDR3 DNA reads TGCAGTGCTAGAGTCCCGCCATGGGCAAATTCACCCCTCCACTTT. This translates into CSARVPPWANSPLHF.